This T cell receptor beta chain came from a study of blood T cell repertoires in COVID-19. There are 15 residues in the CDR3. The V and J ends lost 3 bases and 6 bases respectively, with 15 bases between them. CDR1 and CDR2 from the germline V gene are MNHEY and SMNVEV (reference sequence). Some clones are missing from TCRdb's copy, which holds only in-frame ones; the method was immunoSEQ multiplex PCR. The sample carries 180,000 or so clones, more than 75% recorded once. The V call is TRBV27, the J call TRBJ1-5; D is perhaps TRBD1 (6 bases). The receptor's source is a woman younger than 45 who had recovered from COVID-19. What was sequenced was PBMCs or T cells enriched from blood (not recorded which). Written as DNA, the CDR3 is TGTGCCAGCAGTTTTATACAGGGACGCGGTCAGCCCCAGCATTTT. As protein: CASSFIQGRGQPQHF.